Following are 17 T cell receptor beta chains from one sample sequenced in a study of blood T cell repertoires in COVID-19. The method was immunoSEQ multiplex PCR; TCRdb's version includes in-frame clones alone and lacks a portion of them. In the table there are some 12,000 clones, about 90% of which are singletons. What was sequenced was peripheral blood. The receptor set was obtained from a human donor in a cohort sampled during active COVID-19.

This chain uses TRBV14 with TRBJ1-5, with D perhaps matching TRBD1 (5 bases). Between the trimmed V and J ends, which lost 3 bases and 6 bases, there was a span of 9 bases. Germline V gives CDR1 SGHDN, CDR2 FVKESK. The CDR3 contains 13 residues. CDR3 loop: CASSHLRGQPQHF. CDR3 bases: TGTGCCAGCAGCCACCTTAGGGGTCAGCCCCAGCATTTT. The variable domain in full, with the rest retrieved from reference TRBV14 and TRBJ1-5, is EAGVTQFPSHSVIEKGQTVTLRCDPISGHDNLYWYRRVMGKEIKFLLHFVKESKQDESGMPNNRFLAERTGGTYSTLKVQPAELEDSGVYFCASSHLRGQPQHFGDGTRLSIL.

This clone was detected a few times. V and J are TRBV7-9 and TRBJ1-3; D is unclear. Germline V lookup: CDR1 SEHNR, CDR2 FQNEAQ (reference sequence). V dropped 11 bases and J dropped 1 base, with 12 bases sitting between them. The CDR3 spans 13 residues. In DNA form, the CDR3 reads TGTGCCTTCCGAGGGCTTTCTGGAAACACCATATATTTT. It specifies CAFRGLSGNTIYF.

The rearrangement links TRBV5-1 to TRBJ2-7, with 8 bases matching TRBD1. The length of the CDR3 is 15 residues. With 0 bases clipped from V and 3 bases from J, the junction kept 5 bases outside the gene matches. In germline, CDR1 is SGHRS, CDR2 YFSETQ. CDR3: CASSLGGGQGYEQYF. CDR3 sequence (DNA): TGCGCCAGCAGCTTGGGGGGAGGACAGGGCTACGAGCAGTACTTC.

This sequence joins TRBV9 and TRBJ2-1; D may be TRBD2 (5 bases). Germline V gene sequence: CDR1 SGDLS, CDR2 YYNGEE. V was shortened by 4 bases and J by 5 bases, with 13 bases between the two germline ends. The length of the CDR3 is 14 residues. In nucleotides, the CDR3 is TGTGCCAGCAGCTTTACCCGGGATGACAATGAGCAGTTCTTC. Translated: CASSFTRDDNEQFF.

V gene TRBV4-1 combines with J gene TRBJ2-1, with TRBD1 as a possible D gene (6 bases). The CDR3 contains 15 residues. The germline gives CDR1 MGHRA, CDR2 YSYEKL. The V end was cut by 0 bases, the J end by 6 bases, with 12 bases between. This chain's CDR3 is CASSQERQGRNEQFF. CDR3 DNA sequence: TGCGCCAGCAGCCAAGAAAGGCAGGGGCGCAATGAGCAGTTCTTC.

The rearrangement uses TRBV4-3 and TRBJ1-5; 11 nucleotides match TRBD1. There are 17 residues in the CDR3. The germline gives CDR1 LGHNA, CDR2 YSLEER. V trimming: 1 base; J trimming: 6 bases; junction bases outside the gene matches: 8. The CDR3 sequence: CASSQGLGDRGGQPQHF. The CDR3 DNA sequence: TGCGCCAGCAGCCAAGGTTTAGGGGACAGGGGGGGTCAGCCCCAGCATTTT.

The gene calls are TRBV5-1 and TRBJ2-7; 7 positions match TRBD1. Germline CDR1 and CDR2: SGHRS and YFSETQ. V shed 2 bases, J shed 3 bases, and the junction held 5 bases outside the gene matches. The CDR3 consists of 14 residues. For the CDR3, the DNA is TGCGCCAGCAGCTTCGACAGGGTAAACTACGAGCAGTACTTC. Translating gives CASSFDRVNYEQYF. Based on the CDR3 plus reference TRBV5-1 and TRBJ2-7, the full variable domain is KAGVTQTPRYLIKTRGQQVTLSCSPISGHRSVSWYQQTPGQGLQFLFEYFSETQRNKGNFPGRFSGRQFSNSRSEMNVSTLELGDSALYLCASSFDRVNYEQYFGPGTRLTVT.

J is TRBJ1-5 and V is TRBV6-7; the match to TRBD1 covers 10 bases. Being an ORF, TRBV6-7 has a function that is uncertain. This CDR3 spans 15 amino acids. With 3 bases clipped from V and 5 bases from J, the junction kept 4 bases outside the gene matches. As DNA, the CDR3 is TGTGCCAGCAGTTATACGGACAGGGGGGATCAGCCCCAGCATTTT. Translated: CASSYTDRGDQPQHF.

The chain links TRBV19 to TRBJ2-6; no firm D call. The CDR3 covers 14 residues. Deletions cut 1 base from V and 3 bases from J, with 4 bases between. CDR1 is LNHDA and CDR2 is SQIVND in the germline V gene (reference sequence). Here the CDR3 reads CASSIGGGANVLTF. Written as DNA, the CDR3 is TGTGCCAGTAGTATAGGCGGTGGGGCCAACGTCCTGACTTTC.

The chain carries TRBV7-9 and TRBJ2-1, with D maybe TRBD1 (6 bases). Trimming cost V 1 base and J 6 bases, with 16 bases left between them. There are 16 residues in the CDR3. From germline, CDR1 is SEHNR and CDR2 FQNEAQ (reference sequence). The CDR3 DNA reads as TGTGCCAGCAGCTTAGGGTCTTCAGGGGCCCTCAATGAGCAGTTCTTC. Translation gives CASSLGSSGALNEQFF.

The chain uses TRBV6-5 and TRBJ1-1, with 8 bases identical to TRBD1. The CDR3 has 15 amino acids. Germline loops: CDR1 MNHEY, CDR2 SVGAGI. V dropped 4 bases and J dropped 7; count of bases not matched to a gene: 11. CDR3 in DNA: TGTGCCAGCAGTTGGGAGGGCAGGGGGCCTGATGAAGCTTTCTTT. Translating gives CASSWEGRGPDEAFF.

V is TRBV3-1 (or the pseudogene TRBV3-2) and J is TRBJ2-2; no definite D call. CDR1 LGHDT and CDR2 YNNKEL come from the germline V gene (reference sequence). The CDR3 has 15 amino acids. Trimming took off 2 bases at V and 2 bases at J, with 9 bases between the two ends. This CDR3 is CASSQIPGNTGELFF. Written as DNA, the CDR3 is TGTGCCAGCAGCCAAATACCAGGAAACACCGGGGAGCTGTTTTTT.

The chain has TRBV18 and TRBJ2-1; 8 bases align to TRBD1. The ends lost 2 bases at V and 8 bases at J; junction bases unmatched: 14. The CDR3 loop spans 17 amino acids. Looked up from germline, CDR1 is KGHSH and CDR2 is LQKENI. CDR3 residues: CASSPGQGASGLHEQFF. The CDR3 DNA sequence: TGTGCCAGCTCACCAGGGCAGGGGGCAAGTGGGCTTCATGAGCAGTTCTTC.

The chain couples TRBV15 to TRBJ1-1; D is uncertain. In germline, CDR1 is LNHNV, CDR2 YYDKDF (reference sequence). The V and J ends lost 5 bases and 6 bases respectively, with 13 bases between them. The CDR3 runs 13 residues. The CDR3 coding sequence is TGTGCCACCAGCGGCGAAACGGGTGCTGAAGCTTTCTTT. It encodes CATSGETGAEAFF.

The chain is built from TRBV6-1 and TRBJ2-7; perhaps TRBD2 as D (7 bases). Between the trimmed V and J ends, which lost 1 base and 2 bases, there was a span of 15 bases. CDR3 length: 16 amino acids. Germline CDR1 is MNHNS and CDR2 is SASEGT. CDR3 sequence (DNA): TGTGCCAGCAGTGAAGGGTCGGGGGGCGCCCCCTACGAGCAGTACTTC. It is translated as CASSEGSGGAPYEQYF.

The sample holds one count of this clone. The CDR3 nucleotides read TGCGCCAGCAGCACAAGGACAGCCTTCAATGAGCAGTTCTTC. This sequence encodes CASSTRTAFNEQFF. V usage is TRBV5-1 and J usage is TRBJ2-1; a possible D gene is TRBD1 (6 bases). This CDR3 is 14 amino acids long. CDR1 is SGHRS, CDR2 YFSETQ, per germline. With 4 bases removed from V and 6 bases from J, the gap between germline ends came to 14 bases.

The chain carries TRBV15 and TRBJ2-7, with 9 bases aligning to TRBD1. Trimming removed 3 bases from V and 5 bases from J; junction bases left unmatched: 8. This CDR3 is 15 amino acids long. The germline V gene has CDR1 LNHNV and CDR2 YYDKDF (reference sequence). The CDR3 spells CATSRDRGGTHEQYF. CDR3 nucleotides: TGTGCCACCAGCAGGGACAGGGGAGGGACCCACGAGCAGTACTTC.